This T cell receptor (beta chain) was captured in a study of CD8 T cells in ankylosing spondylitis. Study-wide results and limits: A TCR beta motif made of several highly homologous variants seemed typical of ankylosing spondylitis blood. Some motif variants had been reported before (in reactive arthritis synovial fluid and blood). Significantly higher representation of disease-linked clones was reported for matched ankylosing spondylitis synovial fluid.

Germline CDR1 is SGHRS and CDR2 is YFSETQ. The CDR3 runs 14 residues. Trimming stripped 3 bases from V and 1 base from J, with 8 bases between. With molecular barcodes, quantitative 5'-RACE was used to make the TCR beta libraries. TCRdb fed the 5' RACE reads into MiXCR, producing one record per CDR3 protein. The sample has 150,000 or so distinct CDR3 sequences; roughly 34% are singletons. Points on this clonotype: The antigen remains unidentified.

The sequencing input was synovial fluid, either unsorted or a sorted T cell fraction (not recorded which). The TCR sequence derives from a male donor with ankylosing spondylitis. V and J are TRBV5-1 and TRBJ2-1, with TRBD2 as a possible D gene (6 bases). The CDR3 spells CASSSRGSYNEQFF. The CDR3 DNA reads TGCGCCAGCAGCTCGCGGGGTTCCTACAATGAGCAGTTCTTC.